The entry that follows covers one T cell receptor beta chain sequence. As yet, its antigen is unknown. Libraries were prepared by immunoSEQ multiplex PCR; TCRdb keeps only in-frame clonotypes and omits some of them. The table includes approximately 41,000 clones, 66% detected once. Time point here: cycle 4 day 1 (C4D1), after more than five weeks of nivolumab. Each of the patients experienced relapse following autologous stem cell transplantation, and their brentuximab vedotin exposure differed. The record originates from a study of PD-1 blockade in classical Hodgkin lymphoma. For the study at large: Nivolumab was administered to patients intravenously at 3 mg/kg every 2 weeks. Study-wide points: Later analyses included only patients treated at least 1 year post-ASCT.

This receptor was obtained from a human donor with classical Hodgkin lymphoma. Material: peripheral blood mononuclear cells (PBMCs), obtained before the fourth cycle of nivolumab.

The CDR3 region is CASSATGGQETQYF. As DNA, the CDR3 is TGCGCCAGCAGCGCGACAGGGGGCCAAGAGACCCAGTACTTC. The rearrangement links TRBV5-1 to TRBJ2-5; 9 positions agree with TRBD1. This CDR3 comprises 14 residues. V lost 4 bases and J lost 1; bases outside the gene matches: 2. The V gene's germline CDR1 is SGHRS and CDR2 YFSETQ.